Listed below are T cell receptor beta chains from one sample, sequenced in a study of cytomegalovirus exposure and HLA in healthy donors. Measured with immunoSEQ multiplex PCR; TCRdb has only the in-frame clones, and not every one. This table holds 110,000 to 150,000 clones, around 9.6% found once. The specimen sequenced was PBMCs. The origin of the receptors is a male donor in good health and CMV-seronegative. Both conserved end residues are part of each CDR3. D genes are given only for firm matches. Size is omitted from some rows. Given values are once, few, many or a class for expanded clones.

.	.	TRBV5-1	TRBJ2-5	TGCGCCAGCAGCTTGGGAAATAGTGAAGAGACCCAGTACTTC	CASSLGNSEETQYF
few	TRBD1	TRBV28	TRBJ1-5	TGTGCCAGCAGTTTATTAGGGACGGGACAGGGGTTCAATCAGCCCCAGCATTTT	CASSLLGTGQGFNQPQHF
few	.	TRBV5-1	TRBJ2-2	TGCGCCAGCAGCTTGAGCGGTGCGAACACCGGGGAGCTGTTTTTT	CASSLSGANTGELFF
few	.	TRBV7-3	TRBJ2-6	TGTGCCAGCAGCCCAGGGTCTGGGGCCAACGTCCTGACTTTC	CASSPGSGANVLTF
few	.	TRBV4-1	TRBJ2-7	TGCGCCAGCAGCCGACCAGACAAAGACGAGCAGTACTTC	CASSRPDKDEQYF
few	TRBD1	TRBV19	TRBJ2-7	TGTGCCAGTTCCTCTCCGGGACAGGGGGCGTACGAGCAGTACTTC	CASSSPGQGAYEQYF
.	TRBD1	TRBV28	TRBJ2-7	TGTGCCAGCAACGGACAGGGGTACGAGCAGTACTTC	CASNGQGYEQYF
.	.	TRBV7-4	TRBJ1-6	TGTGCCAGCAGCTTACCCCAGGTCCCCTATAATTCACCCCTCCACTTT	CASSLPQVPYNSPLHF
.	.	TRBV7-2	TRBJ1-1	TGTGCCAGCAGCTTCTCAGGGTTCTCTGAAGCTTCCTTT	CASSFSGFSEASF
few	.	TRBV4-1	TRBJ2-3	TGCGCCAGCAGCCAAGGTTACGAGACTTACACAGATACGCAGTATTTT	CASSQGYETYTDTQYF
few	TRBD1	TRBV11-3	TRBJ2-2	TGTGCCAGCAGCGGACAGGGCTCGAACACCGGGGAGCTGTTTTTT	CASSGQGSNTGELFF
.	.	TRBV13	TRBJ1-1	TGTGCCAGCAGCTTCCCTGCGGGGATCAACACTGAAGCTTTCTTT	CASSFPAGINTEAFF
few	TRBD1	TRBV15	TRBJ2-3	TGTGCCACCAGCAGGGGTCAGGGGGCCGGAGATACGCAGTATTTT	CATSRGQGAGDTQYF
.	TRBD1	TRBV5-1	TRBJ1-1	TGCGCCAGCAGCTTTGACAGGGGTGCCACTGAAGCTTTCTTT	CASSFDRGATEAFF
.	.	TRBV5-6	TRBJ2-7	TGTGCCAGCAGCTTGGGAGCCCTGAAAGCCTACGAGCAGTACTTC	CASSLGALKAYEQYF
few	.	TRBV10-3	TRBJ1-5	TGTGCCATCAGTGAGTCGACGAAAGGGGGCAATCAGCCCCAGCATTTT	CAISESTKGGNQPQHF
few	TRBD2	TRBV18	TRBJ2-7	TGTGCCAGCTCATCGGGACTAGCGGCCTACGAGCAGTACTTC	CASSSGLAAYEQYF
few	TRBD2	TRBV2	TRBJ2-2	TGTGCCAGCAGTGGGCCCTTCACTAGCGTGTCCGGGGAGCTGTTTTTT	CASSGPFTSVSGELFF
few	.	TRBV4-3	TRBJ2-1	TGCGCCAGCAGCCAACGCCTCCTTGGTGGAGACTCCTACAATGAGCAGTTCTTC	CASSQRLLGGDSYNEQFF
.	TRBD1	TRBV9	TRBJ1-4	TGTGCCAGCAGCCCTCGACAGGGGTCGGAGGAAAAACTGTTTTTT	CASSPRQGSEEKLFF
.	.	TRBV7-2	TRBJ2-7	TGTGCCAGCAGCCTCGACACGTTTTACGAGCAGTACTTC	CASSLDTFYEQYF
.	.	TRBV19	TRBJ1-1	TGTGCCAGTAGTATAGAGGGCAGGGGGAACACTGAAGCTTTCTTT	CASSIEGRGNTEAFF
few	.	TRBV15	TRBJ1-3	TGTGCCACCAGCAAAACAGTCGGAAACACCATATATTTT	CATSKTVGNTIYF
few	TRBD1	TRBV6-5	TRBJ1-2	TGTGCCAGCAGTTACTCAGTCCAGGGGGCGTTTTTCGGCTACACCTTC	CASSYSVQGAFFGYTF
.	TRBD2	TRBV4-2	TRBJ2-7	TGTGCCAGCAGCCAAAACCGAGGGACTACCTACGAGCAGTACTTC	CASSQNRGTTYEQYF
few	.	TRBV19	TRBJ1-1	TGTGCCAGTAGTATAGTGGCAGGGACTGAAGCTTTCTTT	CASSIVAGTEAFF
.	.	TRBV14	TRBJ1-2	TGTGCCAGCAGCCGGGCCGGGAGGTACCCCTATGGCTACACCTTC	CASSRAGRYPYGYTF
.	TRBD1	TRBV29-1	TRBJ2-5	TGCAGCGCATATGGGACAGGGCGTGAGACCCAGTACTTC	CSAYGTGRETQYF
.	.	TRBV9	TRBJ2-1	TGTGCCAGCAGCCCGACGGCTAGCCCAGAGGATGAGCAGTTCTTC	CASSPTASPEDEQFF
few	TRBD1	TRBV2	TRBJ2-7	TGTGCCAGCAGTGATAGGGGACAGGCCGAGCAGTACTTC	CASSDRGQAEQYF
few	.	TRBV5-1	TRBJ2-5	TGCGCCAGCAGCTCGGACACGGACCAAGAGACCCAGTACTTC	CASSSDTDQETQYF
few	TRBD1	TRBV11-2	TRBJ2-3	TGTGCCAGCAGCTTGGGGACAGGGGTTCTAGATACGCAGTATTTT	CASSLGTGVLDTQYF
few	.	TRBV30	TRBJ1-2	TGTGCCTGGAGCTCGACAGGAAACTATGGCTACACCTTC	CAWSSTGNYGYTF
few	.	TRBV6-5	TRBJ2-7	TGTGCCAGCAGTTACGGGAGTGGAGGCTACGAGCAGTACTTC	CASSYGSGGYEQYF
.	TRBD2	TRBV6-5	TRBJ2-5	TGTGCCAGCAGTTACATTTCGGGGGGGGAGACCCAGTACTTC	CASSYISGGETQYF
few	.	TRBV11-2	TRBJ2-3	TGTGCCAGCAGCTTACAAGGTGGGGCTGATACGCAGTATTTT	CASSLQGGADTQYF
.	.	TRBV5-1	TRBJ2-3	TGCGCCAGCAGCTGGAGCGAGAGCACAGATACGCAGTATTTT	CASSWSESTDTQYF
few	.	TRBV27	TRBJ2-2	TGTGCCAGCAGTTTCCGGGAACCCGGGGAGCTGTTTTTT	CASSFREPGELFF
.	.	TRBV18	TRBJ1-5	TGTGCCAGCTCAACAGGGCCCAATCAGCCCCAGCATTTT	CASSTGPNQPQHF
few	.	TRBV21-1	TRBJ2-3	TGTGCCAGCAGCTGCCGCCTAGCCCTATCCCCTAGCACAGATACGCAGTATTTT	CASSCRLALSPSTDTQYF
.	.	TRBV15	TRBJ1-5	TGTGCCACCAGCAGAGGGGAGGGATACAATCAGCCCCAGCATTTT	CATSRGEGYNQPQHF
.	.	TRBV7-8	TRBJ1-1	TGTGCCAGCAGCGTCTCTCCGGCCTCGGGGGGTGGCACTGAAGCTTTCTTT	CASSVSPASGGGTEAFF
few	TRBD2	TRBV4-1	TRBJ2-1	TGCGCCAGCAGCCACTTAGCGGGGGGCGGGTACAATGAGCAGTTCTTC	CASSHLAGGGYNEQFF
once	.	TRBV28	TRBJ2-1	TGTGCCAGCAGTTCCCCCCGGGACATGCAATCGAGCTCCTACAATGAGCAGTTCTTC	CASSSPRDMQSSSYNEQFF
few	TRBD1	TRBV5-6	TRBJ1-5	TGTGCCAGCAGCTTTGGACAGGGAGGACAGCCCCAGCATTTT	CASSFGQGGQPQHF
.	TRBD2	TRBV7-8	TRBJ2-1	TGTGCCAGCAGACTACAGCGGGGGGGAGGGAATGAGCAGTTCTTC	CASRLQRGGGNEQFF
.	.	TRBV2	TRBJ1-1	TGTGCCAGCAGTGTCGCCAGAGGAGCTTTCTTT	CASSVARGAFF
.	TRBD2	TRBV6-5	TRBJ2-3	TGTGCCAGCAGTTCCGGGACTAGCGGCACAGATACGCAGTATTTT	CASSSGTSGTDTQYF
.	TRBD1	TRBV2	TRBJ1-1	TGTGCCAGCAGCGGACAGGGGGATGGTGAAGCTTTCTTT	CASSGQGDGEAFF
.	.	TRBV6-4	TRBJ2-5	TGTGCCAGCAGTGACCAGGGGGGAGAGACCCAGTACTTC	CASSDQGGETQYF
.	.	TRBV4-3	TRBJ2-1	TGCGCCAGCAGCCGGAGGGTCTCCTACAATGAGCAGTTCTTC	CASSRRVSYNEQFF
few	TRBD2	TRBV25-1	TRBJ2-1	TGTGCCAGCAGTATGCTCGGCGGGAGGTACAATGAGCAGTTCTTC	CASSMLGGRYNEQFF
few	.	TRBV28	TRBJ2-1	TGTGCCAGCAGTTCCAGCGGGTGGGATGTTTACAATGAGCAGTTCTTC	CASSSSGWDVYNEQFF
few	TRBD2	TRBV7-3	TRBJ2-1	TGTGCCAGCAGCTTGACGGGAGGGCCGGGTGATGAGCAGTTCTTC	CASSLTGGPGDEQFF